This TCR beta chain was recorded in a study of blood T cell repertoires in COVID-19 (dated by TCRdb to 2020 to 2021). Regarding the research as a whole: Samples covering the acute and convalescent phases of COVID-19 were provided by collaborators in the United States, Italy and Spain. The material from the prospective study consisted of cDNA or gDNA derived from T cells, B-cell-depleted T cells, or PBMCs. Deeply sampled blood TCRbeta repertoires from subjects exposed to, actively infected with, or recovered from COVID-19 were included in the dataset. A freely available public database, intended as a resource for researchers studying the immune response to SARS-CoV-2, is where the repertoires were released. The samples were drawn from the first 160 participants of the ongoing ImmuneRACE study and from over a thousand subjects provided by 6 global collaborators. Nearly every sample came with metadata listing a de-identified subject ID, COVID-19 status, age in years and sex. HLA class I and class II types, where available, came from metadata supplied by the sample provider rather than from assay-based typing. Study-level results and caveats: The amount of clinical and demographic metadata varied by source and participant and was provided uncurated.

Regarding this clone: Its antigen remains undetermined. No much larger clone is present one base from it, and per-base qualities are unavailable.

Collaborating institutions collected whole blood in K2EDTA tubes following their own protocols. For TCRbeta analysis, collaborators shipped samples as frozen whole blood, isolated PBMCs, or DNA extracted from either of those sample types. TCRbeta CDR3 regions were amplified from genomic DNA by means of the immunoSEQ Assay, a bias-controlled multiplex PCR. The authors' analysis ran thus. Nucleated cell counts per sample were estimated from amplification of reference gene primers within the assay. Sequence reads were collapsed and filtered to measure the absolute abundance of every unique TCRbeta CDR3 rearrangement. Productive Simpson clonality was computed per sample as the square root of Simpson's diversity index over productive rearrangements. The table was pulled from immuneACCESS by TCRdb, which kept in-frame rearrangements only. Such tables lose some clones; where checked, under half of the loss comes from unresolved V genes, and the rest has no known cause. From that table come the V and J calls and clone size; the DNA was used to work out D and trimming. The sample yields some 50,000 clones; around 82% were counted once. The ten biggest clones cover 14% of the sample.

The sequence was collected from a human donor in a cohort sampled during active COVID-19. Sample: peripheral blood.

At the DNA level, the sequence is TGTGCCTGGAGCCCAGGTTCGGGCAATCAGCCCCAGCATTTT. This translates into CAWSPGSGNQPQHF. The V gene is TRBV30 and the J gene is TRBJ1-5; no D gene call is confident. The CDR3 spans 14 residues, from the cysteine through the phenylalanine. Only the CDR3 region is kept as DNA, spanning 42 bases read in frame from base 1. Taken from the germline V gene (reference sequence), the CDR1 and CDR2 loops are GTSNPN and SVGIG. The V end loses 3 bases and the J end loses 2 bases, and a stretch of 11 bases separates them.